The present T cell receptor beta chain was sequenced within a study of blood T cell repertoires in COVID-19. At the level of the study: In each case, the material was cDNA or gDNA derived from T cells, B-cell-depleted T cells, or PBMCs.

The V gene lost 0 bases and the J gene lost 0 bases, with 7 bases spanning the gap. The CDR3 is 14 residues long. Germline loops: CDR1 SGHRS, CDR2 YFSETQ. Only in-frame clones appear in the TCRdb table, and some are missing; sequencing was by immunoSEQ multiplex PCR. Here the sample spans some 700,000 clones, over 80% being singletons. The rearrangement joins TRBV5-1 to TRBJ2-7; perhaps TRBD1 as D (5 bases). The TCR sequence derives from a woman aged 18-29 years with acute or convalescent COVID-19. The specimen was peripheral blood. The DNA for the CDR3 is TGCGCCAGCAGCTTGGACAGGATCTCCTACGAGCAGTACTTC. Translating it yields CASSLDRISYEQYF. Filled out from reference TRBV5-1 and TRBJ2-7, the complete variable domain reads KAGVTQTPRYLIKTRGQQVTLSCSPISGHRSVSWYQQTPGQGLQFLFEYFSETQRNKGNFPGRFSGRQFSNSRSEMNVSTLELGDSALYLCASSLDRISYEQYFGPGTRLTVT.